The 31 T cell receptor beta chains given below trace back to one sample, sequenced in a study of shared clonotypes between healthy human individuals. Repertoires were generated with immunoSEQ multiplex PCR, while TCRdb's copy carries only in-frame clones and drops some. The sample lists roughly 2,500,000 clones; more than 85% were seen once. The specimen sequenced was naive CD4+ T cells from PBMCs. Subset noted: CD45RA+ positively selected. The source is a man aged 18 to 29 in good health. Some clones in this sample may be carry-over from other donors' samples.

CDR3 nucleotides: TGTGCCAGCAGTCCTCGGGAGTCCCCTTACAATGAGCAGTTCTTC. Translating it yields CASSPRESPYNEQFF. The gene calls are TRBV6-5 and TRBJ2-1; possible D gene TRBD2, 6 bases. The CDR3 totals 15 residues. Deletions cut 5 bases from V and 4 bases from J, with 15 bases between. The germline V gene has CDR1 MNHEY and CDR2 SVGAGI.

This chain links TRBV6-1 with TRBJ2-1, with D perhaps matching TRBD2 (6 bases). The CDR3 contains 13 residues. Germline V CDR1 and CDR2: MNHNS, SASEGT. V shed 6 bases and J shed 2 bases, with 8 bases lying between them. The CDR3 nucleotides are TGTGCCAGCAGCGGGAGCCCCTACAATGAGCAGTTCTTC. It encodes CASSGSPYNEQFF.

This clone was observed a handful of times. This chain links TRBV30 with TRBJ1-1; a possible D gene is TRBD1 (5 bases). Germline values: CDR1 GTSNPN, CDR2 SVGIG (reference sequence). CDR3 size: 10 residues. V lost 3 bases to trimming and J lost 7 bases, with 6 bases between them. The CDR3 protein is CAWSDSEAFF. The DNA of the CDR3 is TGTGCCTGGAGCGACAGTGAAGCTTTCTTT.

The chain links TRBV5-1 to TRBJ1-5; no firm D call. The CDR3 contains 13 residues. CDR1 is SGHRS, CDR2 YFSETQ, per germline. Between the trimmed V and J ends, which lost 0 bases and 10 bases, there was a span of 11 bases. In nucleotides, the CDR3 is TGCGCCAGCAGCTTGGGGTACAAGGACCCCCAGCATTTT. This codes for CASSLGYKDPQHF.

This clone was recorded only once. V is TRBV7-3 and J is TRBJ2-1; the match to TRBD2 covers 12 bases. V was pared by 5 bases and J by 7 bases, with 9 bases of the junction left unmatched. The CDR3 has 16 amino acids. Per germline, CDR1 SGHTA and CDR2 FQGTGA. The CDR3 sequence is CASSKRSGLAGNEQFF. The CDR3 DNA sequence: TGTGCCAGCAGCAAACGGTCCGGACTAGCGGGAAATGAGCAGTTCTTC.

The V call is TRBV7-3, the J call TRBJ1-1; D remains ambiguous. Deletions cut 0 bases from V and 11 bases from J, with 10 bases between. Germline V gives CDR1 SGHTA, CDR2 FQGTGA. This CDR3 has 12 residues. For the CDR3, the DNA is TGTGCCAGCAGCTTAACTGGGGATAAGGCTTTCTTT. This translates into CASSLTGDKAFF.

The chain employs TRBV29-1 and TRBJ2-3; D is possibly TRBD1 or TRBD2 (6 bases each). The CDR3 totals 14 residues. Germline V gene sequence: CDR1 SQVTM, CDR2 ANQGSEA. The V gene lost 8 bases and the J gene lost 5 bases, with 20 bases spanning the gap. This CDR3 reads CSSKAVGGLDTQYF. The DNA of the CDR3 is TGCAGCTCAAAAGCGGTAGGGGGGTTAGATACGCAGTATTTT.

A note on this clone: This specimen includes other DNA sequences encoding the same CDR3. The chain carries TRBV5-1 and TRBJ2-7; possibly TRBD2 for D (6 bases). The CDR3 loop spans 15 amino acids. Germline V gene sequence: CDR1 SGHRS, CDR2 YFSETQ. V lost 0 bases and J lost 0, with 10 bases in between. The CDR3: CASSLDGGTSYEQYF. As DNA, the CDR3 is TGCGCCAGCAGCTTGGATGGCGGGACCTCCTACGAGCAGTACTTC. Together with reference TRBV5-1 and TRBJ2-7, the CDR3 gives the full variable domain: KAGVTQTPRYLIKTRGQQVTLSCSPISGHRSVSWYQQTPGQGLQFLFEYFSETQRNKGNFPGRFSGRQFSNSRSEMNVSTLELGDSALYLCASSLDGGTSYEQYFGPGTRLTVT.

This chain joins TRBV6-5 and TRBJ2-7; D perhaps matches TRBD1 (6 bases). The CDR3 length is 15 residues. V lost 2 bases to trimming and J lost 0 bases, with 11 bases between them. Germline CDR1 and CDR2: MNHEY and SVGAGI. This CDR3 reads CASSYRAGASYEQYF. Written as DNA, the CDR3 is TGTGCCAGCAGTTACAGGGCAGGGGCCTCCTACGAGCAGTACTTC.

Remarks on this clone: The junction departs from germline at one end; a sequencing error may be responsible. The chain combines TRBV9 with TRBJ2-7; no definite D call. The CDR3 loop spans 15 amino acids. Germline values: CDR1 SGDLS, CDR2 YYNGEE. The CDR3, as DNA: TGTGCCAGCAGCGTAACACCCATAGCTACCTACAAGCAGTACTTC. This codes for CASSVTPIATYKQYF. Filled out from reference TRBV9 and TRBJ2-7, the complete variable domain reads DSGVTQTPKHLITATGQRVTLRCSPRSGDLSVYWYQQSLDQGLQFLIQYYNGEERAKGNILERFSAQQFPDLHSELNLSSLELGDSALYFCASSVTPIATYKQYFGPGTRLTVT.

The genes are TRBV5-1 and TRBJ2-2, with D possibly called TRBD1 or TRBD2 (5 bases each). The germline gives CDR1 SGHRS, CDR2 YFSETQ. V was cut by 5 bases and J by 3 bases, with 14 bases left in between. This CDR3 contains 15 residues. The CDR3 region has the DNA TGCGCCAGCAGACTAGATACGGGGCACACCGGGGAGCTGTTTTTT. It specifies CASRLDTGHTGELFF.

This sequence joins TRBV28 and TRBJ2-7; D not certain. V lost 1 base to trimming and J lost 2 bases, with 12 bases between them. The CDR3 is 15 residues long. Germline V gene lookup returns CDR1 MDHEN and CDR2 SYDVKM. The CDR3 here is CASSLSGKPPYEQYF. The DNA of the CDR3 is TGTGCCAGCAGTTTATCCGGAAAGCCCCCCTACGAGCAGTACTTC. The full variable domain, in which reference TRBV28 and TRBJ2-7 provide the parts outside the CDR3, is DVKVTQSSRYLVKRTGEKVFLECVQDMDHENMFWYRQDPGLGLRLIYFSYDVKMKEKGDIPEGYSVSREKKERFSLILESASTNQTSMYLCASSLSGKPPYEQYFGPGTRLTVT.

The chain is built from TRBV28 and TRBJ2-5, with 15 nucleotides matching TRBD2. Germline V gives CDR1 MDHEN, CDR2 SYDVKM. The CDR3 runs to 18 residues. V was pared by 4 bases and J by 2 bases, with 8 bases of the junction left unmatched. The CDR3 region is CASSSPGTSGRSQETQYF. CDR3 bases: TGTGCCAGCAGTTCCCCCGGGACTAGCGGGAGGTCACAAGAGACCCAGTACTTC.

CDR3 DNA: TGTGCCAGCAGCTTCACTAGGAGCTCCTACAATGAGCAGTTCTTC. Protein: CASSFTRSSYNEQFF. This chain links TRBV7-3 with TRBJ2-1, with a weak D call TRBD2 (5 bases). Trimming took 3 bases from V and 0 from J, leaving 9 bases between them. This CDR3 has 15 residues. Germline assignment: CDR1 SGHTA and CDR2 FQGTGA.

The chain links TRBV7-9 to TRBJ2-5, with no clear D. With 1 base removed from V and 4 bases from J, the gap between germline ends came to 13 bases. This CDR3 comprises 15 residues. Germline V gene data show CDR1 as SEHNR and CDR2 as FQNEAQ (reference sequence). The CDR3 sequence: CASSLVIQAIETQYF. CDR3 DNA sequence: TGTGCCAGCAGCTTAGTAATCCAGGCAATAGAGACCCAGTACTTC.

As for this clone: This sample also contains other DNA sequences that code for the same CDR3. The chain has TRBV5-1 and TRBJ2-5; 11 bases agree with TRBD2. The length of the CDR3 is 15 residues. V shed 0 bases, J shed 5 bases, and the junction held 3 bases outside the gene matches. The germline gives CDR1 SGHRS, CDR2 YFSETQ. CDR3 DNA sequence: TGCGCCAGCAGCTTGGTAGCGGGAGGGCCGGAGACCCAGTACTTC. Protein product: CASSLVAGGPETQYF.

This clone has only one observation. The rearrangement joins TRBV10-1 to TRBJ2-4, with TRBD1 matching 9 bases. The CDR3 has 16 amino acids. In germline, CDR1 is WNHNN, CDR2 SYGVQD (reference sequence). V shed 3 bases, J shed 8 bases, and the junction held 11 bases outside the gene matches. The CDR3 sequence: CASSDPGQGTGDIQYF. CDR3 sequence (DNA): TGCGCCAGCAGTGACCCGGGACAGGGCACAGGGGACATTCAGTACTTC.

The V call is TRBV11-2, the J call TRBJ2-2, with 14 bases fitting TRBD2. Unmatched junction bases numbered 5, after V lost 4 bases and J lost 1 base. The CDR3 has 18 residues. CDR1 and CDR2 from the germline V gene are SGHAT and FQNNGV. The CDR3 nucleotides read TGTGCCAGCAGCTGGGGACTAGCGGGAGTTGAGAACACCGGGGAGCTGTTTTTT. This translates into CASSWGLAGVENTGELFF.

This clone was detected only once. J is TRBJ1-4 and V is TRBV5-1, with 7 bases matching TRBD1. The CDR3 sequence is 14 residues long. The J segment lost 4 bases and the V segment lost 2 bases, leaving 2 bases of the junction unmatched. Germline V lookup: CDR1 SGHRS, CDR2 YFSETQ. CDR3 amino acids: CASSLTGDNEKLFF. DNA of the CDR3: TGCGCCAGCAGCTTAACAGGGGATAATGAAAAACTGTTTTTT. The whole variable domain, filled in from reference TRBV5-1 and TRBJ1-4, reads KAGVTQTPRYLIKTRGQQVTLSCSPISGHRSVSWYQQTPGQGLQFLFEYFSETQRNKGNFPGRFSGRQFSNSRSEMNVSTLELGDSALYLCASSLTGDNEKLFFGSGTQLSVL.

This chain joins TRBV30 and TRBJ2-5; 10 nucleotides agree with TRBD1. V was clipped by 0 bases and J by 2 bases; unmatched bases: 6. From germline, CDR1 is GTSNPN and CDR2 SVGIG (reference sequence). The CDR3 totals 16 residues. CDR3 region: CAWSVGRGQGQETQYF. CDR3 nucleotide sequence: TGTGCCTGGAGTGTAGGAAGGGGACAGGGGCAAGAGACCCAGTACTTC.

The V and J genes are TRBV5-4 and TRBJ1-6; D might be TRBD1 (5 bases). The germline CDR1 and CDR2 sequences are SGHNT and YYREEE (reference sequence). V was shortened by 7 bases and J by 1 base, with 15 bases between the two germline ends. CDR3 length: 16 amino acids. The CDR3, as DNA: TGTGCCAGCCCCCGGCAGGGCCTGTCCTATAATTCACCCCTCCACTTT. This sequence encodes CASPRQGLSYNSPLHF.

The V gene is TRBV19, the J gene TRBJ2-1; 11 nucleotides align to TRBD2. This CDR3 comprises 15 residues. V gave up 5 bases and J gave up 6 bases; unmatched junction bases: 6. Germline-derived CDR1 and CDR2 are LNHDA and SQIVND (reference sequence). The CDR3: CASSVSGRAINEQFF. Here the CDR3 DNA reads TGTGCCAGTAGTGTTAGCGGGAGGGCTATCAATGAGCAGTTCTTC.

In the case of this clone: The same CDR3 also results from other DNA sequences found in this sample. The chain combines TRBV7-3 with TRBJ1-1; perhaps TRBD1 as D (6 bases). CDR1 is SGHTA, CDR2 FQGTGA, per germline. The V gene lost 4 bases and the J gene lost 5 bases, with 11 bases spanning the gap. The length of the CDR3 is 13 residues. CDR3 amino acids: CASSSQQGTEAFF. The CDR3 nucleotides are TGTGCCAGCAGCTCGCAACAGGGAACTGAAGCTTTCTTT.

The rearrangement uses TRBV6-5 and TRBJ2-7; TRBD2 might be the D (6 bases). V dropped 6 bases and J dropped 6 bases, with 21 bases sitting between them. CDR3 length: 15 amino acids. CDR1 and CDR2 from the germline V gene are MNHEY and SVGAGI. The CDR3 nucleotides are TGTGCCAGCAGCTCCAGCCCGTCGGGGGTGATCGAGCAGTACTTC. Protein: CASSSSPSGVIEQYF.

The chain couples TRBV9 to TRBJ1-1; D is undetermined. The CDR3 is 14 amino acids. The germline V gene has CDR1 SGDLS and CDR2 YYNGEE. The V end lost 7 bases, the J end lost 6 bases, and 19 bases lay between the germline ends. CDR3 DNA: TGTGCCAGCGCTCAAGGGAGGGCGGGTGCTGAAGCTTTCTTT. Its protein product is CASAQGRAGAEAFF.

The rearrangement uses TRBV7-9 and TRBJ2-7, with D uncertain. V dropped 8 bases and J dropped 1 base, with 6 bases sitting between them. The CDR3 contains 11 residues. From germline, CDR1 is SEHNR and CDR2 FQNEAQ (reference sequence). The CDR3 is CASGQSYEQYF. The CDR3, as DNA: TGTGCCAGCGGGCAATCCTACGAGCAGTACTTC. Supplemented by reference TRBV7-9 and TRBJ2-7, the full variable domain reads DTGVSQNPRHKITKRGQNVTFRCDPISEHNRLYWYRQTLGQGPEFLTYFQNEAQLEKSRLLSDRFSAERPKGSFSTLEIQRTEQGDSAMYLCASGQSYEQYFGPGTRLTVT.

The chain combines TRBV7-3 with TRBJ2-3, with a weak D call TRBD2 (5 bases). CDR3 length: 15 residues. Germline CDR1 SGHTA, CDR2 FQGTGA. Between the trimmed V and J ends, which lost 3 bases and 4 bases, there was a span of 14 bases. This CDR3 is CASSLGSVNPDTQYF. The CDR3 bases are TGTGCCAGCAGCTTGGGTAGCGTGAACCCAGATACGCAGTATTTT.

The rearrangement uses TRBV11-2 and TRBJ2-5, with TRBD2 matching 9 bases. The J call may not be correct, given that the DNA end is closer to TRBJ2-7. CDR1 SGHAT and CDR2 FQNNGV come from the germline V gene. The CDR3 runs 18 residues. This CDR3 is CASSLVWFGSGRKYEQYF. The DNA for the CDR3 is TGTGCCAGCAGCTTAGTCTGGTTCGGCAGCGGGAGGAAGTACGAGCAGTACTTC.

The chain couples TRBV7-2 to TRBJ2-1, with D perhaps matching TRBD1 or TRBD2 (5 bases each). V gave up 2 bases and J gave up 8 bases, with 10 bases separating them. Germline V gene lookup returns CDR1 SGHTA and CDR2 FQGNSA. This CDR3 comprises 13 residues. The CDR3 sequence: CASSLLGEDEQFF. Here the CDR3 DNA reads TGTGCCAGCAGCTTATTGGGGGAAGATGAGCAGTTCTTC. Full variable domain (missing parts from reference TRBV7-2 and TRBJ2-1): GAGVSQSPSNKVTEKGKDVELRCDPISGHTALYWYRQSLGQGLEFLIYFQGNSAPDKSGLPSDRFSAERTGGSVSTLTIQRTQQEDSAVYLCASSLLGEDEQFFGPGTRLTVL.

The chain recombines TRBV11-3 with TRBJ2-3; D is possibly TRBD2 (5 bases). The V end lost 4 bases, the J end lost 2 bases, and 10 bases lay between the germline ends. This CDR3 is 14 amino acids long. CDR1 and CDR2 (germline): SGHNT, YENEEA. CDR3 coding DNA: TGTGCCAGCAGCTCTGGACTGTACACAGATACGCAGTATTTT. As protein: CASSSGLYTDTQYF.

This clone was observed once. The chain couples TRBV28 to TRBJ2-7; 7 nucleotides match TRBD2. The CDR3 extends over 15 amino acids. Germline V gene data show CDR1 as MDHEN and CDR2 as SYDVKM. Trimming took 5 bases from V and 4 from J; bases not matched to a gene: 11. For the CDR3, the DNA is TGTGCCAGCAGTAGCATGGGACTATCTCCATACGAGCAGTACTTC. The encoded protein is CASSSMGLSPYEQYF. The entire variable domain, with the rest obtained from reference TRBV28 and TRBJ2-7, is as follows: DVKVTQSSRYLVKRTGEKVFLECVQDMDHENMFWYRQDPGLGLRLIYFSYDVKMKEKGDIPEGYSVSREKKERFSLILESASTNQTSMYLCASSSMGLSPYEQYFGPGTRLTVT.